The T cell receptor (beta chain) under discussion was sequenced for a study of T cell repertoires in cytomegalovirus infection. Details on this clonotype: The target antigen is unknown.

The J segment lost 4 bases and the V segment lost 4 bases, leaving 4 bases of the junction unmatched. CDR3 length: 14 amino acids. Germline V gives CDR1 SEHNR, CDR2 FQNEAQ (reference sequence). TCRdb ran MiXCR on the reads and lists one entry per CDR3 protein. This sample has approximately 990,000 distinct CDR3 sequences, with approximately 32% found just once. This chain links TRBV7-9 with TRBJ1-2; 9 bases map to TRBD1. This clonotype originated in a human donor in good health (CMV status not recorded). Some clones in this sample may be carry-over from other donors' samples. This material consisted of cultured CD8+ T cells from PBMCs, taken from culture after CMV antigen stimulation. CDR3 amino acids: CASSWDRVIYGYTF. CDR3 bases: TGTGCCAGCAGCTGGGACAGGGTAATCTATGGCTACACCTTC.